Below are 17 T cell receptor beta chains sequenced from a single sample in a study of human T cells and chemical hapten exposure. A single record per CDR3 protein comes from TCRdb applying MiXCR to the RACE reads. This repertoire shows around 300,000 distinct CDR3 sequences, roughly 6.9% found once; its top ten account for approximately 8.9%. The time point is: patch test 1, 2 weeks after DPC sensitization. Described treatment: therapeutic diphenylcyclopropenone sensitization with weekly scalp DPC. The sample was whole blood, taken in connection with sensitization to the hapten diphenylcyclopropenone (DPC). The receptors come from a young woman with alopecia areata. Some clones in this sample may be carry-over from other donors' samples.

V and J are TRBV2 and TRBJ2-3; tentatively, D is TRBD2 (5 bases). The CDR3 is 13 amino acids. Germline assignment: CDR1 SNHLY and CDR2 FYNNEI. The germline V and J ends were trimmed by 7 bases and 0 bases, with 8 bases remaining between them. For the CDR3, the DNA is TGTGCCAGCATGGAGCGGAGCACAGATACGCAGTATTTT. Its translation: CASMERSTDTQYF.

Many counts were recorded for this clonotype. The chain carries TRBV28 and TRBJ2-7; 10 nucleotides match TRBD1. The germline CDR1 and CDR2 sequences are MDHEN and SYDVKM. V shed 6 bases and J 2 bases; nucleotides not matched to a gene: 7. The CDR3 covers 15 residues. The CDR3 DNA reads TGTGCCAGCAGACTCGGGACAGGGGTTCCCTACGAGCAGTACTTC. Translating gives CASRLGTGVPYEQYF.

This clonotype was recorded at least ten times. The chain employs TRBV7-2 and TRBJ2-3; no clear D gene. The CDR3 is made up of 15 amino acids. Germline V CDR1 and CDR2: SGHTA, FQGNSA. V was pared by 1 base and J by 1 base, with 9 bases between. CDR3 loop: CASSLGGPGTDTQYF. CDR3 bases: TGTGCCAGCAGCTTAGGAGGTCCGGGCACAGATACGCAGTATTTT.

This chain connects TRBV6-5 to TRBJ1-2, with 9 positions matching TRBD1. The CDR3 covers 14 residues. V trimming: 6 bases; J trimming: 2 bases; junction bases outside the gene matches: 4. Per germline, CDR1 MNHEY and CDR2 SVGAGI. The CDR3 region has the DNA TGTGCCAGCAGGGGCACAGGGGGCAACTATGGCTACACCTTC. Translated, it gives CASRGTGGNYGYTF.

In DNA, the CDR3 is TGTGCCAGCAGTTCCCCGGGACAGATTTTCTACGAGCAGTACTTC. Translating gives CASSSPGQIFYEQYF. The rearrangement joins TRBV6-5 to TRBJ2-7; 7 bases are a match to TRBD1. Germline V lookup: CDR1 MNHEY, CDR2 SVGAGI. Trimming cost V 4 bases and J 3 bases; bases outside gene matches: 9. This CDR3 is 15 amino acids long.

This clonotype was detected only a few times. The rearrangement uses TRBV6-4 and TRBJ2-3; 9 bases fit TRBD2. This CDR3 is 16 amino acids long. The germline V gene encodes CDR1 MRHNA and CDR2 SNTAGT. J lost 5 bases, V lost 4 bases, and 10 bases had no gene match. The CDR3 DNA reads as TGTGCCAGCAGTGTTGGGGTAGCGGGGGTCAAAGATACGCAGTATTTT. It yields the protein CASSVGVAGVKDTQYF.

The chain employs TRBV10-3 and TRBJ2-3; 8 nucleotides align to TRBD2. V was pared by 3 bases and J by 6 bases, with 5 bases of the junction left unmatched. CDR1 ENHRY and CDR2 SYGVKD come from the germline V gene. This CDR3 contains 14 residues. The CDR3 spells CAISETGGHDTQYF. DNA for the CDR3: TGTGCCATCAGTGAAACGGGGGGGCACGATACGCAGTATTTT.

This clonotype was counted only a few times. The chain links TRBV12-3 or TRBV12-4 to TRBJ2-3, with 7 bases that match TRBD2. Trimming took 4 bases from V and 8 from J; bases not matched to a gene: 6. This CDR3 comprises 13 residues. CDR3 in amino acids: CASSSSGVGTQYF. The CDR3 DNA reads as TGTGCCAGCAGTTCCAGCGGGGTTGGTACGCAGTATTTT.

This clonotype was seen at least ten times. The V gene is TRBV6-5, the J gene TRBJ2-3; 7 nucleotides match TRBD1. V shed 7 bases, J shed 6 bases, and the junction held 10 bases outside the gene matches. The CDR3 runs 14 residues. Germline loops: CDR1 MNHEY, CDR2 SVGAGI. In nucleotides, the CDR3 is TGTGCCAGCACCCCCAGGGGGTTAGGGGATACGCAGTATTTT. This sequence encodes CASTPRGLGDTQYF.

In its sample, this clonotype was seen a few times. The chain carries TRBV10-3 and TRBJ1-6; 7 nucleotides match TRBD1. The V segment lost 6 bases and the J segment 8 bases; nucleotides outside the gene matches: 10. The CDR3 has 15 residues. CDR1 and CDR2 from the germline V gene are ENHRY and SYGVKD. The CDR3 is CAIRRGQAGDSPLHF. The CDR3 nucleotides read TGTGCCATCAGGCGAGGACAGGCTGGGGATTCACCCCTCCACTTT.

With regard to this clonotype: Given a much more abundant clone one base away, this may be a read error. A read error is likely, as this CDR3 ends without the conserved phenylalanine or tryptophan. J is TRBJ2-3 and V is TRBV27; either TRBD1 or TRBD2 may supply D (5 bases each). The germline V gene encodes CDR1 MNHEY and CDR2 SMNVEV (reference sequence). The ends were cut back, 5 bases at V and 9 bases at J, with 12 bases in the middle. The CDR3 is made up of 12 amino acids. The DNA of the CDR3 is TGTGCCAGCAGTCTGGGGGACCTAACGCAGTATTTG. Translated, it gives CASSLGDLTQYL.

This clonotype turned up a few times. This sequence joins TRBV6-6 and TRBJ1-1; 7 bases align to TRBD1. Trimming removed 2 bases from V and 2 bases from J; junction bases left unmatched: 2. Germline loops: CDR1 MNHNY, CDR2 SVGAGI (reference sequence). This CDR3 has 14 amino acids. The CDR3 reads CASSYRDRNTEAFF. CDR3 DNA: TGTGCCAGCAGTTACCGGGACAGAAACACTGAAGCTTTCTTT.

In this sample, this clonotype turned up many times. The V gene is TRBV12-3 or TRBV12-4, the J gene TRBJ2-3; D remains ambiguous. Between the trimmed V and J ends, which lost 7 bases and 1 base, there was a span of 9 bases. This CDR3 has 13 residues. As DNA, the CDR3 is TGTGCCAGCAATCTTCTGGGCACAGATACGCAGTATTTT. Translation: CASNLLGTDTQYF.

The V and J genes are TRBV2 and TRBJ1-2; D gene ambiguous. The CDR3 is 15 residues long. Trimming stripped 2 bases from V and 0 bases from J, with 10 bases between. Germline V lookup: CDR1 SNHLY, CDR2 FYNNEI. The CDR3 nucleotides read TGTGCCAGCAGTGAATATGAAAAAGCTAACTATGGCTACACCTTC. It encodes CASSEYEKANYGYTF.

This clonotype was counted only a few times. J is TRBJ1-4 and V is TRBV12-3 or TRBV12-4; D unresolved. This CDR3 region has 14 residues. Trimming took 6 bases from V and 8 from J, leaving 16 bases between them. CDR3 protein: CASSRGIGQEKLFF. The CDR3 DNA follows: TGTGCCAGCAGCCGCGGGATCGGCCAAGAAAAACTGTTTTTT.

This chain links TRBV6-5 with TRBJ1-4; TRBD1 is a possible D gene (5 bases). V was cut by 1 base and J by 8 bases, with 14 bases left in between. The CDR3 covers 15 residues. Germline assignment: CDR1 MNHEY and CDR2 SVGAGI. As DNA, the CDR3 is TGTGCCAGCAGTTACTTAAAGGGGAGAGGGGAAAAACTGTTTTTT. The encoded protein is CASSYLKGRGEKLFF.

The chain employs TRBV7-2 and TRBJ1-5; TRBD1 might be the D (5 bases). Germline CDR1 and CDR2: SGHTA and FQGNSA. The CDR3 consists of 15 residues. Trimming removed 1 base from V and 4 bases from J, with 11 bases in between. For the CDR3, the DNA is TGTGCCAGCAGCTTAGACAGGTCCCCTAATCAGCCCCAGCATTTT. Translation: CASSLDRSPNQPQHF.